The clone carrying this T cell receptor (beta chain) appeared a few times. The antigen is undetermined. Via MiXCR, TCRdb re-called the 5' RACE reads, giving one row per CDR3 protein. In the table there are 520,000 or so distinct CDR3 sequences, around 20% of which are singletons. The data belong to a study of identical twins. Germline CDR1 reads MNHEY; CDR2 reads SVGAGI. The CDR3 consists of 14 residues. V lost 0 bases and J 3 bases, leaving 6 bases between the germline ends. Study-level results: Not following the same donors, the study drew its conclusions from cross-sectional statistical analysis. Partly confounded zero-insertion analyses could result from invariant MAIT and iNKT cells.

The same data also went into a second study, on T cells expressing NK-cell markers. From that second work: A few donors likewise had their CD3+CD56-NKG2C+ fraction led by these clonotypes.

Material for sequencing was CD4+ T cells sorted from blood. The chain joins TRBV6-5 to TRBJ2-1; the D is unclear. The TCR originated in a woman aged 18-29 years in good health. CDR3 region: CASSYSGFYNEQFF. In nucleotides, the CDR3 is TGTGCCAGCAGTTACTCTGGTTTCTACAATGAGCAGTTCTTC.